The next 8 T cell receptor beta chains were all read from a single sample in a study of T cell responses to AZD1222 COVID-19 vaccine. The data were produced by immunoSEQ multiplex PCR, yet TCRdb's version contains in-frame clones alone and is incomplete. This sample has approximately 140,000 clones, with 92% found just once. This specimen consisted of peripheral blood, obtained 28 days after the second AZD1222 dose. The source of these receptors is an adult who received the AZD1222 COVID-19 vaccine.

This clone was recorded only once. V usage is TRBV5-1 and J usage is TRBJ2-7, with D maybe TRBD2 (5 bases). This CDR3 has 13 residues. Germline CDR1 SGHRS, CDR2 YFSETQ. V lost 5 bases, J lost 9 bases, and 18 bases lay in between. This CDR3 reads CASSQDGLTVQYF. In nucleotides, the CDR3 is TGCGCCAGCAGTCAGGACGGACTGACGGTGCAGTACTTC.

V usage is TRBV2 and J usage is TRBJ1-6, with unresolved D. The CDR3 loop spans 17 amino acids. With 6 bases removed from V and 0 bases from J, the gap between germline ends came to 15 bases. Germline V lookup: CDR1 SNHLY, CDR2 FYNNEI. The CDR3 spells CASSYRQKSSYNSPLHF. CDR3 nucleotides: TGTGCCAGCAGCTACCGCCAGAAGAGCTCCTATAATTCACCCCTCCACTTT.

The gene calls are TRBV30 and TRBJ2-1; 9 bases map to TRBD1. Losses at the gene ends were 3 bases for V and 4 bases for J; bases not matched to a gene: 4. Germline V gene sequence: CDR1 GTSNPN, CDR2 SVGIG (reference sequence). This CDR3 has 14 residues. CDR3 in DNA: TGTGCCTGGAGCCTGGACAGGGGTTACAATGAGCAGTTCTTC. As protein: CAWSLDRGYNEQFF.

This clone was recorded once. The CDR3 DNA reads as TGTGCCAGCAGTTTATCAGGGACCTTGGCAAACCCTTTTAGCACAGATACGCAGTATTTT. Amino acids: CASSLSGTLANPFSTDTQYF. The gene calls are TRBV28 and TRBJ2-3; D possibly uses TRBD1 or TRBD2 (5 bases each). V was shortened by 1 base and J by 0 bases, with 23 bases between the two germline ends. Germline CDR1 and CDR2: MDHEN and SYDVKM. This CDR3 comprises 20 residues.

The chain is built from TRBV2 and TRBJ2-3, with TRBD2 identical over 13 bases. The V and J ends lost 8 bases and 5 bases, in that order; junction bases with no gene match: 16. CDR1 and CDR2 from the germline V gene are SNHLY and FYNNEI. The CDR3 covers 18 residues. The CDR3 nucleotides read TGTGCCAGCTGGACTAGCGGGAGACGAGTGGATCGGGGAGATACGCAGTATTTT. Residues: CASWTSGRRVDRGDTQYF.

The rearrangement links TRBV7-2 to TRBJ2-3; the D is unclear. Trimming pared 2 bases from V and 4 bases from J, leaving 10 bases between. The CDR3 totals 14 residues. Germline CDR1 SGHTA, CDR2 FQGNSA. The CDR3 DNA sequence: TGTGCCAGCAGCTTAATTACCAGCGCAGATACGCAGTATTTT. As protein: CASSLITSADTQYF.

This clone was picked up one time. CDR3 in DNA: TGTGCCATCAAAAGACAGGGAGACTCCTACAATGAGCAGTTCTTC. It encodes CAIKRQGDSYNEQFF. The chain has TRBV10-3 and TRBJ2-1, with TRBD1 matching 7 bases. V lost 7 bases and J lost 0; bases outside the gene matches: 6. The CDR3 sequence is 15 residues long. The germline V gene encodes CDR1 ENHRY and CDR2 SYGVKD.

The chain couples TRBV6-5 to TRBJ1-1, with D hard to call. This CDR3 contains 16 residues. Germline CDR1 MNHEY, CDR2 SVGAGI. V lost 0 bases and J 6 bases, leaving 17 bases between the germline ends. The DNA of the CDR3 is TGTGCCAGCAGTTACTCGGTGTACAGCCAAACATCTGAAGCTTTCTTT. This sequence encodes CASSYSVYSQTSEAFF.